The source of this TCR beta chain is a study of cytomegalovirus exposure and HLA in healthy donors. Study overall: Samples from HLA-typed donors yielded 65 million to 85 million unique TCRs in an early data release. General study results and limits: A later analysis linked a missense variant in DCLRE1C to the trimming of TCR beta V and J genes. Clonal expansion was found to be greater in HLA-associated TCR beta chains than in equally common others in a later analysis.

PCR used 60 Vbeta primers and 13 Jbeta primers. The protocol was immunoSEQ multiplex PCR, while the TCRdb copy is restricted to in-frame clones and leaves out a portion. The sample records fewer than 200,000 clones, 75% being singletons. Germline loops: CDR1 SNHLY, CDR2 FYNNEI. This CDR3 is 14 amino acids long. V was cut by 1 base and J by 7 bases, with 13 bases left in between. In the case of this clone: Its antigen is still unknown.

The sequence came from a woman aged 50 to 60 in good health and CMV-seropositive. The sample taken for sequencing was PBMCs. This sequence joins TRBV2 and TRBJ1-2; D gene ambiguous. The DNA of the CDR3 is TGTGCCAGCAGTGAAGAGGCGGGGTTGGGTGGCTACACCTTC. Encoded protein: CASSEEAGLGGYTF.